The 15 T cell receptor beta chains below come from one sample, sequenced in a study of blood T cell repertoires in COVID-19. The repertoire was sequenced with immunoSEQ multiplex PCR; TCRdb's copy has only in-frame clones and lacks some. The sample lists approximately 80,000 clones; approximately 85% were seen once. The sequenced sample consisted of peripheral blood. These receptors were taken from a human donor in a cohort sampled during active COVID-19.

This clone was observed a single time. V and J are TRBV27 and TRBJ2-1; 11 bases fit TRBD2. Germline V gives CDR1 MNHEY, CDR2 SMNVEV (reference sequence). This CDR3 has 17 residues. Trimming at V came to 3 bases and at J to 6 bases, leaving 10 bases not matched to a gene. For the CDR3, the DNA is TGTGCCAGCAGTTTTCTCCGTAGCGGGAGGGCCAGCAATGAGCAGTTCTTC. This translates into CASSFLRSGRASNEQFF.

The genes are TRBV14 and TRBJ2-1; possibly TRBD2 for D (6 bases). V was pared by 4 bases and J by 4 bases, with 14 bases between. CDR3 size: 15 residues. Germline V gene sequence: CDR1 SGHDN, CDR2 FVKESK. CDR3 sequence (DNA): TGTGCCAGCAGCCGAGCGGGCACAGCATACAATGAGCAGTTCTTC. Translation: CASSRAGTAYNEQFF.

The CDR3 loop reads CASYYREPRRYTF. The CDR3 DNA is TGTGCCAGCTACTACAGGGAGCCGCGACGCTACACCTTC. The gene calls are TRBV12-3 or TRBV12-4 and TRBJ1-2, with D possibly TRBD1 on 6 matching bases. This CDR3 is 13 amino acids long. Trimming took 8 bases from V and 9 from J, leaving 19 bases between them.

The genes are TRBV4-3 and TRBJ2-1, with 8 positions matching TRBD2. The CDR3 length is 14 residues. The germline V gene encodes CDR1 LGHNA and CDR2 YSLEER. The J segment lost 10 bases and the V segment lost 1 base, leaving 6 bases of the junction unmatched. The CDR3 loop is CASSQGIAGSEQFF. CDR3 DNA: TGCGCCAGCAGCCAAGGGATAGCGGGGAGCGAGCAGTTCTTC.

The V call is TRBV18, the J call TRBJ2-7, with a tentative D call TRBD2 (5 bases). The CDR3 runs 14 residues. Germline-derived CDR1 and CDR2 are KGHSH and LQKENI. Trimming took 6 bases from V and 2 from J, leaving 14 bases between them. This CDR3 reads CASSSTHGTYEQYF. Written as DNA, the CDR3 is TGTGCCAGCTCCTCCACCCACGGGACCTACGAGCAGTACTTC.

This chain links TRBV2 with TRBJ1-2; the D is unclear. CDR3 size: 12 residues. Germline values: CDR1 SNHLY, CDR2 FYNNEI. The V end was cut by 2 bases, the J end by 5 bases, with 6 bases between. CDR3 DNA sequence: TGTGCCAGCAGTGAACGGTCGTATGGCTACACCTTC. Protein product: CASSERSYGYTF.

V and J are TRBV9 and TRBJ1-2; D perhaps matches TRBD1 (5 bases). From germline, CDR1 is SGDLS and CDR2 YYNGEE. Trimming removed 3 bases from V and 4 bases from J, with 16 bases in between. This CDR3 comprises 15 residues. CDR3 bases: TGTGCCAGCAGCGAGGACATCGGGTATAGCTATGGCTACACCTTC. As protein: CASSEDIGYSYGYTF.

The chain combines TRBV6-6 with TRBJ2-1; TRBD1 matches at 9 bases. Germline CDR1 is MNHNY and CDR2 is SVGAGI (reference sequence). V trimming: 8 bases; J trimming: 7 bases; junction bases outside the gene matches: 9. The CDR3 contains 14 residues. The CDR3 DNA reads TGTGCCAGCGGATTCCCGGGACAGGGAAATGAGCAGTTCTTC. Residues: CASGFPGQGNEQFF.

V and J are TRBV7-9 and TRBJ1-2; TRBD1 is a possible D gene (5 bases). Germline V CDR1 and CDR2: SEHNR, FQNEAQ (reference sequence). V was trimmed by 2 bases and J by 6 bases, leaving 16 bases between them. CDR3 size: 15 residues. The CDR3 reads CASSLQGILPDGYTF. In DNA, the CDR3 is TGTGCCAGCAGCTTACAGGGAATCCTGCCGGATGGCTACACCTTC.

J is TRBJ2-7 and V is TRBV6-2 or TRBV6-3; a possible D gene is TRBD2 (6 bases). Germline V gene sequence: CDR1 MNHEY, CDR2 SVGEGT. The CDR3 has 14 residues. The germline V and J ends were trimmed by 4 bases and 5 bases, with 15 bases remaining between them. The CDR3 nucleotides read TGTGCCAGCAGTTCCACTAGGGCGGGAAACGAGCAGTACTTC. Amino acid sequence: CASSSTRAGNEQYF.

The chain has TRBV6-4 and TRBJ2-7; TRBD1 matches at 8 bases. The CDR3 sequence is 19 residues long. Trimming took 6 bases from V and 2 from J; bases not matched to a gene: 21. Germline CDR1 is MRHNA and CDR2 is SNTAGT. The chain's CDR3 is CASRAGPKADRDRTYEQYF. Here the CDR3 DNA reads TGTGCCAGCAGGGCAGGACCAAAGGCGGACAGGGATAGGACCTACGAGCAGTACTTC.

The chain uses TRBV29-1 and TRBJ2-3; D not resolved. The CDR3 contains 13 residues. Trimming removed 5 bases from V and 1 base from J, with 10 bases in between. Germline CDR1 reads SQVTM; CDR2 reads ANQGSEA. CDR3 sequence (DNA): TGCAGCGTTCGGCCCGCGGGCACAGATACGCAGTATTTT. Translating gives CSVRPAGTDTQYF.

This chain connects TRBV29-1 to TRBJ2-7; TRBD2 aligns across 7 bases. Germline V lookup: CDR1 SQVTM, CDR2 ANQGSEA. The CDR3 loop spans 14 amino acids. V lost 5 bases to trimming and J lost 0 bases; unmatched junction nucleotides: 7. The CDR3 DNA is TGCAGCGTTACGCCGGGGGGTAACTCCTACGAGCAGTACTTC. As protein: CSVTPGGNSYEQYF.

The chain carries TRBV3-1 (or the pseudogene TRBV3-2) and TRBJ2-1; 14 bases align to TRBD2. The junction had 4 bases not matched to a gene; V was cut back by 5 bases and J by 1 base. The CDR3 has 17 amino acids. Germline assignment: CDR1 LGHDT and CDR2 YNNKEL (reference sequence). CDR3 bases: TGTGCCAGCAGCGGACTAGCGGGGGGTGTATCCTACAATGAGCAGTTCTTC. Its protein product is CASSGLAGGVSYNEQFF.

This rearrangement joins TRBV27 to TRBJ1-3, with D uncertain. Trimming cost V 4 bases and J 4 bases, with 2 bases left between them. This CDR3 contains 11 residues. CDR1 is MNHEY, CDR2 SMNVEV, per germline (reference sequence). The CDR3 sequence is CASSSGNTIYF. The CDR3 bases are TGTGCCAGCAGTTCAGGAAACACCATATATTTT.